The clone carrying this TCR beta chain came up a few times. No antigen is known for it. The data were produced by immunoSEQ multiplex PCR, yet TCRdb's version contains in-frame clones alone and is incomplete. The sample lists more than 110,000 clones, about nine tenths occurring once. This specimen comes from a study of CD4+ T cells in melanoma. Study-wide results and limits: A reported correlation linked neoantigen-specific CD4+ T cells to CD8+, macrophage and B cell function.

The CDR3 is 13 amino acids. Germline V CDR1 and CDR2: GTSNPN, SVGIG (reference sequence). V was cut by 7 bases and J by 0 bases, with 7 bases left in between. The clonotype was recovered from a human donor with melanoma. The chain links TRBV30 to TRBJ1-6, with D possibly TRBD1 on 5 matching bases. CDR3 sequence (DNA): TGTGCCTTGGGGGACTCCTATAATTCACCCCTCCACTTT. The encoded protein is CALGDSYNSPLHF. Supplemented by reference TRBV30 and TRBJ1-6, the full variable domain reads SQTIHQWPATLVQPVGSPLSLECTVEGTSNPNLYWYRQAAGRGLQLLFYSVGIGQISSEVPQNLSASRPQDRQFILSSKKLLLSDSGFYLCALGDSYNSPLHFGNGTRLTVT.